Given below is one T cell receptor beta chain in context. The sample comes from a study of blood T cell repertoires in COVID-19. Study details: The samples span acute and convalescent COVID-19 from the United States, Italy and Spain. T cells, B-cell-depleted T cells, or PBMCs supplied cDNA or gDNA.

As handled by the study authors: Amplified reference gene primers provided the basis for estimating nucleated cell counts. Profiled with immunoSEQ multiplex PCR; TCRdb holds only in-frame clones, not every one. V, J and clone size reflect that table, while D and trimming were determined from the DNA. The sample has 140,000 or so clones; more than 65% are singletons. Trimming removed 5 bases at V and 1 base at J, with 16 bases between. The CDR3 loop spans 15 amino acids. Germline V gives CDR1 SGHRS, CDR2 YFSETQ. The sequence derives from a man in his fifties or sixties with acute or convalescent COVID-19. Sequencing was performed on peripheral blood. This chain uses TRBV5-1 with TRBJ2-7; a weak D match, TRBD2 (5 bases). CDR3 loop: CASRSRGEGSYEQYF. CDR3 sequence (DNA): TGCGCCAGCAGATCTCGCGGAGAGGGATCCTACGAGCAGTACTTC.